This T cell receptor (beta chain) originates from a study of CD8 T cells in Susac syndrome. Study results and limitations: As the study acknowledged, the number of individuals in its TCR sequencing and HLA analysis was relatively small.

Trimming took off 6 bases at V and 7 bases at J, with 16 bases between the two ends. CDR1 is SGHDT and CDR2 is YYEEEE in the germline V gene. The CDR3 is 14 amino acids. Healthy donors constituted the control group, matched for age and sex. Notes on this clonotype: No antigen is known for it.

Random hexamers served to reverse transcribe roughly 0.5 to 1 ug RNA. Amplification of the TCR beta CDR3 was carried out by immunoSEQ multiplex PCR, which spanned a total of 54 Vbeta and 13 Jbeta segments. TCRdb passed the immunoSEQ multiplex PCR reads through MiXCR, listing each CDR3 protein once. This table holds approximately 150,000 distinct CDR3 sequences, about 93% found once. V is TRBV5-6 and J is TRBJ2-2, with D hard to call. Specimen: CD4+ T cells from PBMCs. The clonotype comes from a human donor in good health. Here the CDR3 DNA reads TGTGCCAGCACCCTGGACCCTTACAACGGGGAGCTGTTTTTT. Translation: CASTLDPYNGELFF.